This TCR beta chain was recovered during a study of response to subunit inactivated influenza vaccine. Study results and caveats: The authors offered the suggestion that each seasonal influenza vaccination recruits few new T cells.

Each CDR3 protein is one row after TCRdb ran MiXCR on the RT-PCR reads. The sample records more than 450,000 distinct CDR3 sequences, about an eighth being singletons. Notes on this clonotype: Its antigen remains unknown.

V was pared by 2 bases and J by 4 bases, with 9 bases between. The length of the CDR3 is 14 residues. The chain has TRBV12-3 or TRBV12-4 and TRBJ1-5; D perhaps matches TRBD1 (5 bases). The material was PBMCs from blood, obtained on the day of vaccination. This TCR came from a man aged 50 or older who received an inactivated influenza vaccine. DNA of the CDR3: TGTGCCAGCAGTTTACAGGGATGGAATCAGCCCCAGCATTTT. The encoded protein is CASSLQGWNQPQHF.